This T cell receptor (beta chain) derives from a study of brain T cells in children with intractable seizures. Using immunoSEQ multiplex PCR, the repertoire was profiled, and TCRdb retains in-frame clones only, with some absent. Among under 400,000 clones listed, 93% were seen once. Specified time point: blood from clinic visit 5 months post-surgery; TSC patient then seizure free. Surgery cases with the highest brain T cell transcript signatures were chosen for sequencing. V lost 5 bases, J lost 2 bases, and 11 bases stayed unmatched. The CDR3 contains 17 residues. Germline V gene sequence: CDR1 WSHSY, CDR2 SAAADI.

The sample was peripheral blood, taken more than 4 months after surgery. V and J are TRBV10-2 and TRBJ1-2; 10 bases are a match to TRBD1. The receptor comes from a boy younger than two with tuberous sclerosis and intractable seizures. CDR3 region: CASSTRDRGMGNYGYTF. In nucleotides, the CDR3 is TGCGCCAGCAGTACCCGGGACAGGGGAATGGGAAACTATGGCTACACCTTC.